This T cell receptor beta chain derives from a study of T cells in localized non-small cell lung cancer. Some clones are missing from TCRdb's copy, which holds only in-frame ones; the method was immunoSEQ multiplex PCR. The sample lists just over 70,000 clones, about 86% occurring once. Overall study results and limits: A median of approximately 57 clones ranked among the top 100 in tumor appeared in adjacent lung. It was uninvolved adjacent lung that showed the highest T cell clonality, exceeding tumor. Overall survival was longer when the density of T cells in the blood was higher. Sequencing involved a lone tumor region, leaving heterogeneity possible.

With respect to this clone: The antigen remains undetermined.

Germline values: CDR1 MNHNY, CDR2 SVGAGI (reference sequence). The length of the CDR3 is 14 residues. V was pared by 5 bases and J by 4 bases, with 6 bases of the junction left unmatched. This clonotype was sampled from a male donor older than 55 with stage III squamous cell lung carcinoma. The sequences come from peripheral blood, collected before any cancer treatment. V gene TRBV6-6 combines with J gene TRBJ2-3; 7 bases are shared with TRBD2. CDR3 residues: CASSGHAGADTQYF. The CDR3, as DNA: TGTGCCAGCAGTGGCCACGCGGGGGCAGATACGCAGTATTTT.